Here is one TCR beta chain with its context. Some clones are missing from TCRdb's copy, which holds only in-frame ones; the method was immunoSEQ multiplex PCR. Of some 80,000 clones listed, 88% are singletons. In germline, CDR1 is SGDLS, CDR2 YYNGEE. V dropped 0 bases and J dropped 5 bases, with 15 bases sitting between them. This CDR3 contains 17 residues. This entry is derived from a study of blood T cell repertoires in COVID-19. The clonotype comes from a human donor in a cohort sampled during active COVID-19. Sequenced input: peripheral blood. This chain uses TRBV9 with TRBJ1-6, with D hard to call. CDR3 sequence: CASSVGRIPTNNSPLHF. In nucleotides, the CDR3 is TGTGCCAGCAGCGTAGGGCGCATCCCGACAAATAATTCACCCCTCCACTTT.